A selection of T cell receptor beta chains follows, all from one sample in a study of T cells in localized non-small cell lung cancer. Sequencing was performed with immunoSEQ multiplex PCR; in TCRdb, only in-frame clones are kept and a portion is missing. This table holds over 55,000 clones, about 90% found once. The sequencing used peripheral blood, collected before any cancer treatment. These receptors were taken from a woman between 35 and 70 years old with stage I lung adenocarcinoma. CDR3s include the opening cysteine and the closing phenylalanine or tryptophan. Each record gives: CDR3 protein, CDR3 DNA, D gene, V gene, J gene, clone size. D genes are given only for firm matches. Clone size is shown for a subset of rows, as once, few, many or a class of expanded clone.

CDR3aa: CASSLRYQETQYF
CDR3nt: TGTGCCAGCAGTTTAAGGTACCAAGAGACCCAGTACTTC
d_gene: -
v_gene: TRBV27
j_gene: TRBJ2-5
abundance: -

CDR3aa: CASSEGLPYSGANVLTF
CDR3nt: TGTGCCAGCAGTGAAGGACTGCCCTACTCTGGGGCCAACGTCCTGACTTTC
d_gene: -
v_gene: TRBV6-4
j_gene: TRBJ2-6
abundance: -

CDR3aa: CATSRDITGGRLGANVLTF
CDR3nt: TGTGCCACCAGCAGAGATATCACAGGGGGTAGGCTTGGGGCCAACGTCCTGACTTTC
d_gene: TRBD1
v_gene: TRBV15
j_gene: TRBJ2-6
abundance: -

CDR3aa: CASSLVAWGNQPQHF
CDR3nt: TGTGCCAGCAGTTTGGTAGCGTGGGGCAATCAGCCCCAGCATTTT
d_gene: -
v_gene: TRBV6-6
j_gene: TRBJ1-5
abundance: once

CDR3aa: CASSEEENYGYTF
CDR3nt: TGTGCCAGCAGTGAAGAGGAAAACTATGGCTACACCTTC
d_gene: -
v_gene: TRBV2
j_gene: TRBJ1-2
abundance: -

CDR3aa: CASSMKTRGGIGGYTF
CDR3nt: TGTGCCAGTAGTATGAAGACCCGGGGAGGAATAGGGGGCTACACCTTC
d_gene: -
v_gene: TRBV19
j_gene: TRBJ1-2
abundance: -

CDR3aa: CASTRQGEAEAFF
CDR3nt: TGTGCCAGTACTCGACAGGGGGAAGCTGAAGCTTTCTTT
d_gene: TRBD1
v_gene: TRBV2
j_gene: TRBJ1-1
abundance: -

CDR3aa: CASSRGDLYEQYF
CDR3nt: TGTGCCAGCAGTCGCGGGGACCTCTACGAGCAGTACTTC
d_gene: -
v_gene: TRBV28
j_gene: TRBJ2-7
abundance: -

CDR3aa: CASSEAATAGGLDTQYF
CDR3nt: TGTGCCAGCAGTGAAGCAGCTACGGCGGGGGGGCTGGATACGCAGTATTTT
d_gene: TRBD2
v_gene: TRBV6-1
j_gene: TRBJ2-3
abundance: -

CDR3aa: CASSPGTVDSNQPQHF
CDR3nt: TGTGCCAGCTCACCAGGGACCGTTGATAGCAATCAGCCCCAGCATTTT
d_gene: -
v_gene: TRBV18
j_gene: TRBJ1-5
abundance: few

CDR3aa: CSASLLRNNEQFF
CDR3nt: TGCAGCGCGTCGTTGCTCAGAAACAATGAGCAGTTCTTC
d_gene: -
v_gene: TRBV29-1
j_gene: TRBJ2-1
abundance: -

CDR3aa: CASSGTLGGAYEQYF
CDR3nt: TGTGCCAGCAGTGGGACGCTGGGGGGCGCCTACGAGCAGTACTTC
d_gene: -
v_gene: TRBV2
j_gene: TRBJ2-7
abundance: -

CDR3aa: CASSYALLQGTEAFF
CDR3nt: TGTGCCAGCAGTTACGCTTTACTACAGGGGACTGAAGCTTTCTTT
d_gene: TRBD1
v_gene: TRBV6-5
j_gene: TRBJ1-1
abundance: -

CDR3aa: CASSGEGGETQYF
CDR3nt: TGTGCCAGCAGCGGAGAAGGGGGAGAGACCCAGTACTTC
d_gene: -
v_gene: TRBV9
j_gene: TRBJ2-5
abundance: once

CDR3aa: CAWSELTQGRANEKLFF
CDR3nt: TGTGCCTGGAGCGAGCTCACACAGGGTAGGGCTAATGAAAAACTGTTTTTT
d_gene: -
v_gene: TRBV30
j_gene: TRBJ1-4
abundance: -

CDR3aa: CASSPPGTSDYEQYF
CDR3nt: TGCGCCAGCAGTCCACCCGGGACTAGCGATTACGAGCAGTACTTC
d_gene: TRBD2
v_gene: TRBV5-1
j_gene: TRBJ2-7
abundance: -

CDR3aa: CASSGRQGGSLKGELFF
CDR3nt: TGCGCCAGCAGCGGAAGACAGGGAGGCTCTCTGAAAGGGGAGCTGTTTTTT
d_gene: -
v_gene: TRBV5-1
j_gene: TRBJ2-2
abundance: -

CDR3aa: CASSLGGGGYTF
CDR3nt: TGTGCCAGCAGCTTAGGAGGGGGAGGCTACACCTTC
d_gene: -
v_gene: TRBV7-2
j_gene: TRBJ1-2
abundance: -

CDR3aa: CASSGEPPYNEQFF
CDR3nt: TGTGCCAGCAGCGGGGAGCCGCCTTACAATGAGCAGTTCTTC
d_gene: -
v_gene: TRBV27
j_gene: TRBJ2-1
abundance: -

CDR3aa: CSARTGGEAFF
CDR3nt: TGCAGTGCTCGGACAGGGGGGGAAGCTTTCTTT
d_gene: TRBD1
v_gene: TRBV20-1
j_gene: TRBJ1-1
abundance: -

CDR3aa: CASSLGSEQYF
CDR3nt: TGTGCCAGCAGTTTAGGGAGCGAGCAGTACTTC
d_gene: -
v_gene: TRBV28
j_gene: TRBJ2-7
abundance: -

CDR3aa: CASSVGVGSGNTIYF
CDR3nt: TGTGCCAGCAGCGTCGGTGTAGGCTCTGGAAACACCATATATTTT
d_gene: -
v_gene: TRBV9
j_gene: TRBJ1-3
abundance: -

CDR3aa: CASLTGTTDTGELFF
CDR3nt: TGCGCCAGCCTTACCGGGACTACTGACACCGGGGAGCTGTTTTTT
d_gene: TRBD2
v_gene: TRBV5-1
j_gene: TRBJ2-2
abundance: -

CDR3aa: CAISPGTSGIRETQYF
CDR3nt: TGTGCCATCAGCCCCGGGACTAGCGGGATTCGGGAGACCCAGTACTTC
d_gene: TRBD2
v_gene: TRBV10-3
j_gene: TRBJ2-5
abundance: -

CDR3aa: CASSLGTGGGGRATEAFF
CDR3nt: TGCGCCAGCAGCTTGGGCACAGGAGGGGGAGGTCGGGCGACTGAAGCTTTCTTT
d_gene: -
v_gene: TRBV5-1
j_gene: TRBJ1-1
abundance: -

CDR3aa: CASSRGTASSGANVLTF
CDR3nt: TGTGCCAGCAGCCGGGGGACAGCCTCCTCTGGGGCCAACGTCCTGACTTTC
d_gene: -
v_gene: TRBV28
j_gene: TRBJ2-6
abundance: -

CDR3aa: CSVRQSQPQETQYF
CDR3nt: TGCAGCGTTCGCCAGAGTCAACCCCAAGAGACCCAGTACTTC
d_gene: -
v_gene: TRBV29-1
j_gene: TRBJ2-5
abundance: -

CDR3aa: CAVQQYEQYF
CDR3nt: TGTGCCGTACAGCAATACGAGCAGTACTTC
d_gene: -
v_gene: TRBV30
j_gene: TRBJ2-7
abundance: -

CDR3aa: CASSLDPTGDIYGYTF
CDR3nt: TGTGCCAGCAGCTTAGATCCCACGGGAGACATATATGGCTACACCTTC
d_gene: -
v_gene: TRBV11-2
j_gene: TRBJ1-2
abundance: -

CDR3aa: CASSRGDSSYQPQHF
CDR3nt: TGTGCCAGCAGCCGTGGGGACAGCTCCTATCAGCCCCAGCATTTT
d_gene: TRBD1
v_gene: TRBV7-9
j_gene: TRBJ1-5
abundance: -

CDR3aa: CASSGRPQGSEAFF
CDR3nt: TGCGCCAGCAGCGGTCGACCGCAGGGCTCTGAAGCTTTCTTT
d_gene: -
v_gene: TRBV5-1
j_gene: TRBJ1-1
abundance: few

CDR3aa: CSAPNPGSGANVLTF
CDR3nt: TGCAGCGCCCCCAACCCAGGATCTGGGGCCAACGTCCTGACTTTC
d_gene: -
v_gene: TRBV29-1
j_gene: TRBJ2-6
abundance: -

CDR3aa: CASTSVGQNSNQPQHF
CDR3nt: TGCGCCAGCACCTCGGTGGGACAGAATAGCAATCAGCCCCAGCATTTT
d_gene: TRBD1
v_gene: TRBV5-1
j_gene: TRBJ1-5
abundance: -